A single T cell receptor (beta chain) is shown here with its context. The data are from a study of shared T cell receptors in the human thymus. Produced via immunoSEQ multiplex PCR; TCRdb's table is partial and in-frame only. The sample lists about 380,000 clones; about 95% were seen once. Trimming cost V 5 bases and J 1 base, with 17 bases left between them. Germline-derived CDR1 and CDR2 are LNHDA and SQIVND (reference sequence). This CDR3 region has 16 residues. The chain recombines TRBV19 with TRBJ1-1; D not certain. The sample consisted of thymocytes. This receptor was taken from a human donor. The CDR3 DNA reads TGTGCCAGTAGTTTACTATCCGACACGGGGAACACTGAAGCTTTCTTT. It yields the protein CASSLLSDTGNTEAFF.